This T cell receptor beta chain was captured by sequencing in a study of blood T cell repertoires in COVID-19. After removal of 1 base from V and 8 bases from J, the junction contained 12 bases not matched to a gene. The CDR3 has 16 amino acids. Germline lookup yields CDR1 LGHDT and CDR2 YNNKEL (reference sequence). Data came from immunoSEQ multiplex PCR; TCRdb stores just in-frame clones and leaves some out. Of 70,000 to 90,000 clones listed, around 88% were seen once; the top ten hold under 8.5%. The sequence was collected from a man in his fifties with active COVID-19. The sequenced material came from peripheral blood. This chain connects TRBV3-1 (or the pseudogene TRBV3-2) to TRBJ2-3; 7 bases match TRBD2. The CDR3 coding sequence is TGTGCCAGCAGCCAAGGGCGGAGCGGGGCGGGCGGTACGCAGTATTTT. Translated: CASSQGRSGAGGTQYF.